This is a list of T cell receptor beta chains from one sample in a study of human T cells and chemical hapten exposure. TCRdb processed the RACE reads anew with MiXCR; each CDR3 protein has one entry. The data contain 250,000 to 300,000 distinct CDR3 sequences, 7.7% of them singletons. This material consisted of whole blood, taken in connection with sensitization to the hapten diphenylcyclopropenone (DPC). These receptors all stem from a man aged 18 to 35 with alopecia areata. Some clones in this sample may be carry-over from other donors' samples. Both conserved end residues are part of each CDR3. Each record gives: J gene, clone size, D gene, V gene, CDR3 protein, CDR3 DNA. D genes are given only for firm matches. For some rows the clone size is stated as once, few or many, or as a class when expanded; others skip it.

>TRBJ2-7|few|TRBD1|TRBV7-9
CASSLARTGVYEQYF
TGTGCCAGCAGCTTAGCGCGGACAGGGGTATACGAGCAGTACTTC
>TRBJ1-6|few|NA|TRBV5-1
CASSLVRGFANSPLHF
TGCGCCAGCAGCTTGGTTCGAGGGTTCGCTAATTCACCCCTCCACTTT
>TRBJ1-4|NA|TRBD1|TRBV6-6
CASRTLITGTGNEKLFF
TGTGCCAGCAGAACCCTCATTACCGGGACAGGGAATGAAAAACTGTTTTTT
>TRBJ2-3|few|TRBD2|TRBV2
CASRGTSGNTDTQYF
TGTGCCAGCAGGGGGACTAGCGGGAACACAGATACGCAGTATTTT
>TRBJ2-2|NA|NA|TRBV29-1
CSVGEVIDPNTGELFF
TGCAGCGTTGGAGAGGTGATCGATCCGAACACCGGGGAGCTGTTTTTT
>TRBJ1-1|many|TRBD1|TRBV2
CASSERTGGNTEAFF
TGTGCCAGCAGTGAACGGACAGGGGGAAACACTGAAGCTTTCTTT
>TRBJ2-5|few|NA|TRBV7-9
CASSKGLSVETQYF
TGTGCCAGCAGCAAGGGCCTCTCTGTAGAGACCCAGTACTTC
>TRBJ1-1|few|TRBD1|TRBV7-2
CASSLPNLDREVF
TGTGCCAGCAGCTTACCGAATCTGGACAGGGAGGTCTTT
>TRBJ2-2|NA|NA|TRBV29-1
CSVEGDESTGELFF
TGCAGCGTTGAGGGGGATGAGAGCACCGGGGAGCTGTTTTTT
>TRBJ2-3|NA|TRBD1|TRBV5-1
CASSFTGGSDTQYF
TGCGCCAGCAGCTTTACAGGGGGATCAGATACGCAGTATTTT
>TRBJ2-5|NA|NA|TRBV7-9
CASSHLDWQETQYF
TGTGCCAGCAGCCATTTGGACTGGCAAGAGACCCAGTACTTC
>TRBJ2-2|many|NA|TRBV6-5
CASSFNMNTGELFF
TGTGCCAGCAGTTTCAATATGAACACCGGGGAGCTGTTTTTT
>TRBJ2-5|NA|NA|TRBV6-2/TRBV6-3
CASSYSRLKETQYF
TGTGCCAGCAGTTACTCTAGGTTAAAAGAGACCCAGTACTTC
>TRBJ1-5|once|NA|TRBV7-2
CASSPGQHAGNQPQHF
TGTGCCAGCAGCCCAGGACAGCACGCTGGCAATCAGCCCCAGCATTTT
>TRBJ2-6|NA|NA|TRBV6-5
CASLRSGANVLTF
TGTGCCAGCTTGAGATCGGGGGCCAACGTCCTGACTTTC
>TRBJ2-6|NA|NA|TRBV7-9
CASSLLLGRPGANVLTF
TGTGCCAGCAGCTTATTGTTAGGCAGACCTGGGGCCAACGTCCTGACTTTC
>TRBJ2-7|NA|NA|TRBV5-1
CASRWGFTSEQYF
TGCGCCAGCAGATGGGGCTTTACGAGCGAGCAGTACTTC
>TRBJ1-1|many|NA|TRBV7-2
CASRDKLNTEAFF
TGTGCCAGCAGGGATAAGCTGAACACTGAAGCTTTCTTT
>TRBJ1-6|many|NA|TRBV6-2/TRBV6-3
CASSYYRQERNSPLHF
TGTGCCAGCAGTTACTATCGACAGGAACGAAATTCACCCCTCCACTTT
>TRBJ2-3|NA|NA|TRBV4-3
CASSRDLGTDTQYF
TGCGCCAGCAGCCGGGACCTGGGCACAGATACGCAGTATTTT
>TRBJ2-5|few|TRBD2|TRBV7-2
CASLAGGGQETQYF
TGTGCCAGTCTAGCGGGGGGCGGGCAAGAGACCCAGTACTTC
>TRBJ1-5|NA|NA|TRBV28
CASRGHPAEPQHF
TGTGCCAGCAGAGGACACCCAGCCGAGCCCCAGCATTTT
>TRBJ2-2|many|TRBD1|TRBV29-1
CSVEDRDRGTGELFF
TGCAGCGTTGAAGATCGGGACAGGGGCACCGGGGAGCTGTTTTTT
>TRBJ2-7|NA|TRBD2|TRBV28
CASPPATTGTNSYEQYF
TGTGCCAGCCCACCCGCAACGACGGGGACTAATTCCTACGAGCAGTACTTC
>TRBJ2-7|few|NA|TRBV12-3/TRBV12-4
CASRMTSEQYF
TGTGCCAGCAGAATGACGAGCGAGCAGTACTTC
>TRBJ1-5|NA|NA|TRBV6-6
CASSRNLQERYSNQPQHF
TGTGCCAGCAGTCGAAATCTGCAGGAACGCTATAGCAATCAGCCCCAGCATTTT
>TRBJ2-2|few|NA|TRBV12-3/TRBV12-4
CASTLVDGRPPGELFF
TGTGCCAGCACCCTGGTGGACGGGCGCCCCCCCGGGGAGCTGTTTTTT
>TRBJ2-3|few|NA|TRBV20-1
CSVNQGSALRNTQYF
TGCAGTGTAAACCAGGGGTCGGCCCTTCGTAATACGCAGTATTTT